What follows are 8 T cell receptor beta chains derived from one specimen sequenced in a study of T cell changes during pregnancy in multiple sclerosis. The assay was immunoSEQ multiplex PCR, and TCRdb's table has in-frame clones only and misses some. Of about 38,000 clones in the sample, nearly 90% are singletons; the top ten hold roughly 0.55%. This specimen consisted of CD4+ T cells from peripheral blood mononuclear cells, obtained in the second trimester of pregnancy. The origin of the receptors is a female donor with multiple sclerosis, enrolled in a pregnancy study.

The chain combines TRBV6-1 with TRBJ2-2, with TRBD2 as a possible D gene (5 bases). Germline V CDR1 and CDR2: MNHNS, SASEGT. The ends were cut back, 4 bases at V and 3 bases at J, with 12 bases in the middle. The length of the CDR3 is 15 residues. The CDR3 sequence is CASSVREMDTGELFF. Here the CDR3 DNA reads TGTGCCAGCAGTGTGAGGGAGATGGACACCGGGGAGCTGTTTTTT.

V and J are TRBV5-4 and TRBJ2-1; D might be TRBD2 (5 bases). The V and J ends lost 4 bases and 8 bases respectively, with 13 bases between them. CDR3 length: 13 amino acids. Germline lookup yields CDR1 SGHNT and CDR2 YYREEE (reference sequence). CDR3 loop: CASSPSSTHEQFF. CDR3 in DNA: TGTGCCAGCAGCCCTTCTAGCACCCATGAGCAGTTCTTC.

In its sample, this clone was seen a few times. CDR3 residues: CASTLKMRIEAFF. The CDR3 DNA is TGTGCCAGCACCTTAAAAATGCGGATTGAAGCTTTCTTT. This chain uses TRBV2 with TRBJ1-1; the D is unclear. The germline gives CDR1 SNHLY, CDR2 FYNNEI. This CDR3 is 13 amino acids long. With 7 bases removed from V and 7 bases from J, the gap between germline ends came to 16 bases.

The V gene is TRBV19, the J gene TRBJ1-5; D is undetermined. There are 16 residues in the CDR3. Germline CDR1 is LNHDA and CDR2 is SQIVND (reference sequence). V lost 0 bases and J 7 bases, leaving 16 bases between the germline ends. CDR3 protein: CASSIDGAVVGQPQHF. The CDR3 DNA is TGTGCCAGTAGTATAGACGGAGCGGTCGTGGGGCAGCCCCAGCATTTT. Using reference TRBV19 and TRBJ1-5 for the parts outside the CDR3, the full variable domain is DGGITQSPKYLFRKEGQNVTLSCEQNLNHDAMYWYRQDPGQGLRLIYYSQIVNDFQKGDIAEGYSVSREKKESFPLTVTSAQKNPTAFYLCASSIDGAVVGQPQHFGDGTRLSIL.

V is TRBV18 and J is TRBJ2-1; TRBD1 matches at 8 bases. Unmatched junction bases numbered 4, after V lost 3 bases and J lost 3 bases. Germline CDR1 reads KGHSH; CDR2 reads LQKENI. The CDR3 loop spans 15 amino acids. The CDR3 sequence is CASSPQGASYNEQFF. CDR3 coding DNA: TGTGCCAGCTCACCTCAGGGGGCAAGCTACAATGAGCAGTTCTTC.

The CDR3 nucleotides read TGTGCCAGCAGTTTGGGCCTGATCGGAGGGGACTACGAGCAGTACTTC. This gives the protein CASSLGLIGGDYEQYF. The J gene is TRBJ2-7, the V gene TRBV28; D possibly corresponds to TRBD2 (6 bases). Trimming removed 3 bases at V and 3 bases at J, with 18 bases between. The CDR3 sequence is 16 residues long. Germline CDR1 is MDHEN and CDR2 is SYDVKM.

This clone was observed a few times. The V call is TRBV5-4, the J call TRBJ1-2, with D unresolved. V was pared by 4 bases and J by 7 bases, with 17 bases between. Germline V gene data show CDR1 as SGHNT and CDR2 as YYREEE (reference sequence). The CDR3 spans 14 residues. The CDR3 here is CASSPGRGSSGYTF. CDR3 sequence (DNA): TGTGCCAGCAGCCCCGGACGGGGTTCCTCTGGCTACACCTTC. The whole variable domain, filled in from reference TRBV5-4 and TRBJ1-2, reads ETGVTQSPTHLIKTRGQQVTLRCSSQSGHNTVSWYQQALGQGPQFIFQYYREEENGRGNFPPRFSGLQFPNYSSELNVNALELDDSALYLCASSPGRGSSGYTFGSGTRLTVV.

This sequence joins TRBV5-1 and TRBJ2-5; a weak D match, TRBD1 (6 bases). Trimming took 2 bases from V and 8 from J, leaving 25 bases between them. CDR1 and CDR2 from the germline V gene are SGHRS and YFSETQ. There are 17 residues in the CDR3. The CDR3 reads CASSLTAMNTRGTTQYF. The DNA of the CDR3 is TGCGCCAGCAGCTTAACTGCTATGAATACGAGGGGGACCACCCAGTACTTC.